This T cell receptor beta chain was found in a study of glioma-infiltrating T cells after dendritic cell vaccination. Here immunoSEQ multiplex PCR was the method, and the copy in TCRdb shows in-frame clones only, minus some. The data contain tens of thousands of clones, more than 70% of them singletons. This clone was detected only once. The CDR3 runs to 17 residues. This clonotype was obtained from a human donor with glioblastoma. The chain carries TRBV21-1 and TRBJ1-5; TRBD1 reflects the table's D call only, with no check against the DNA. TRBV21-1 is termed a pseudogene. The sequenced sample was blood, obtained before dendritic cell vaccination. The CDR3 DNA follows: TGTGCCAGCAGCTCCAGAACAGGGGAGGATGGCAATCAGCCCCAGCATTTT. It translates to CASSSRTGEDGNQPQHF.